This TCR beta chain was retrieved from a study of CD8 T cells in ankylosing spondylitis. TCRdb re-called the 5' RACE reads through MiXCR, storing one row per CDR3 protein. The table has roughly 220,000 distinct CDR3 sequences, under 12% seen once. By share, this clonotype counts as medium-sized (0.01 to 0.1%). Its antigen is not known. CDR3 length: 14 amino acids. The V and J ends lost 3 bases and 0 bases respectively, with 12 bases between them. Germline lookup yields CDR1 DFQATT and CDR2 SNEGSKA (reference sequence). The study, taken as a whole, reports: Previous work reported some of these motif variants in the synovial fluid and blood of reactive arthritis.

The sample consisted of blood, either unsorted or a sorted T cell fraction (not recorded which). This receptor was obtained from a male donor with ankylosing spondylitis or in good health (not recorded which). The chain has TRBV20-1 and TRBJ2-7; a weak D match, TRBD2 (6 bases). The CDR3 DNA follows: TGCAGTGCTAGGAGGGACTTAAGCTCCTACGAGCAGTACTTC. Translated, it gives CSARRDLSSYEQYF.